The 3 T cell receptor beta chains in this list originate from one sample, sequenced in a study of read filtering for tumor transcriptome and immune sequencing. The library was built from around 0.4 ug RNA with molecular barcoded adaptors for alpha/delta and beta/gamma chains. TCRdb itself ran the reads through MiXCR, one entry per CDR3 protein. Of some 50,000 distinct CDR3 sequences listed, less than 20% are singletons. Sequencing input: a population of CD138-negative cells sorted from bone marrow. These receptor sequences come from a donor at least 40 years old with multiple myeloma.

A remark on this clonotype: A far larger clone is off by one base, so a read error is likely. This sequence joins TRBV4-1 and TRBJ1-4; D remains unclear. Germline-derived CDR1 and CDR2 are MGHRA and YSYEKL. CDR3 size: 17 residues. For the CDR3, the DNA is TGCGCCAGCAGCCAAGTGTTGGGCCCTGGGGAGGCAGATACGCGGTATTTT. It translates to CASSQVLGPGEADTRYF.

This clonotype was picked up a small number of times. CDR3 region: CSVVPGSSGNTIYF. CDR3 bases: TGCAGCGTTGTTCCCGGCAGCTCTGGAAACACCATATATTTT. The gene calls are TRBV29-1 and TRBJ1-3; D gene ambiguous. CDR1 and CDR2 from the germline V gene are SQVTM and ANQGSEA. The CDR3 runs to 14 residues. Trimming cost V 4 bases and J 0 bases, with 10 bases left between them. Full variable domain (missing parts from reference TRBV29-1 and TRBJ1-3): SAVISQKPSRDICQRGTSLTIQCQVDSQVTMMFWYRQQPGQSLTLIATANQGSEATYESGFVIDKFPISRPNLTFSTLTVSNMSPEDSSIYLCSVVPGSSGNTIYFGEGSWLTVV.

This clonotype was counted many times. Compared with germline, one end of the junction differs, possibly owing to a read error. The chain recombines TRBV7-2 with TRBJ2-1, with 8 nucleotides matching TRBD1. The length of the CDR3 is 16 residues. Germline CDR1 is SGHTA and CDR2 is FQGNSA. The CDR3 is CASSLGTGLSSNEQFF. CDR3 in DNA: TGTGCCAGCAGCTTAGGGACAGGGCTTTCCTCCAATGAGCAGTTCTTC.